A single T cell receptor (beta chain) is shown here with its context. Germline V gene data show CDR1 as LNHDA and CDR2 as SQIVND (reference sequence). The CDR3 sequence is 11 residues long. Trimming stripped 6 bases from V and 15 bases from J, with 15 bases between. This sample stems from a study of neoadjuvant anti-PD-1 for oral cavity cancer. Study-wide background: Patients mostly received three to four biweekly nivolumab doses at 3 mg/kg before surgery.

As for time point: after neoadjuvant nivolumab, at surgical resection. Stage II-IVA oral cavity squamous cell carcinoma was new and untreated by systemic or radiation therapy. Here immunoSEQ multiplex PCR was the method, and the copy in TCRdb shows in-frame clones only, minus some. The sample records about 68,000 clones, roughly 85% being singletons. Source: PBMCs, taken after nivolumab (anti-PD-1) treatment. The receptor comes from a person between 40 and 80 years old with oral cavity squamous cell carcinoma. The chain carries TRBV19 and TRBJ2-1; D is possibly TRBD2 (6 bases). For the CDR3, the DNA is TGTGCCAGTAGGGGCGGGACTTTTCCGTTCTTC. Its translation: CASRGGTFPFF. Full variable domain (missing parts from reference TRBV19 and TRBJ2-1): DGGITQSPKYLFRKEGQNVTLSCEQNLNHDAMYWYRQDPGQGLRLIYYSQIVNDFQKGDIAEGYSVSREKKESFPLTVTSAQKNPTAFYLCASRGGTFPFFGPGTRLTVL.